This is a list of T cell receptor beta chains from one sample in a study of T cells in Graves' hyperthyroidism and ophthalmopathy. Each CDR3 protein gets one entry after TCRdb re-called the multiplex PCR reads with MiXCR. Among hundreds of thousands of distinct CDR3 sequences listed, about a third were seen once. The sample comprised blood. All receptors come from a woman aged 40 to 50 with Graves' hyperthyroidism. Each CDR3 is given with its conserved first and last residue. The order of the fields is D gene, J gene, clone size, V gene, CDR3 DNA, CDR3 protein. A D gene is named only where the DNA matches it firmly. Only some rows state a clone size, as once, few, many or a class for expanded clones.

>.|TRBJ2-6|many|TRBV7-8
TGTGCCAGCAGCTTCACCTTGGGCTTTGGGGCCAACGTCCTGACTTTC
CASSFTLGFGANVLTF
>.|TRBJ1-1|.|TRBV19
TGTGCCAGTAGTGACGGGGTGAACACTGAAGCTTTCTTT
CASSDGVNTEAFF
>.|TRBJ1-3|.|TRBV12-3/TRBV12-4
TGTGCCAAAGGGGGACCTGAGGGTTCGAACACCATATATTTT
CAKGGPEGSNTIYF
>TRBD1|TRBJ1-4|.|TRBV12-3/TRBV12-4
TGTGCCAGCAGCCCTTTCCGGACAGGGGGAGAAAAACTGTTTTTT
CASSPFRTGGEKLFF
>.|TRBJ2-7|many|TRBV7-9
TGTGCCAGCAGCCAGTCCCCCTACGAGCAGTACTTC
CASSQSPYEQYF
>TRBD2|TRBJ2-7|.|TRBV14
TGTGCCAGTAAAGCTACTAGCGGGGGTTACGAGCAGTACTTC
CASKATSGGYEQYF
>TRBD2|TRBJ2-7|.|TRBV7-2
TGTGCCAGCAGCATGACTAGCGGGGCCGACTCCTACGAGCAGTACTTC
CASSMTSGADSYEQYF
>TRBD1|TRBJ2-5|many|TRBV10-3
TGTGCCATCAGTGAGGGGACAGGCCAAGAGACCCAGTACTTC
CAISEGTGQETQYF
>.|TRBJ1-1|many|TRBV19
TGTGCCAGTAGTATTCCGGCAGTGAACACTGAAGCTTTCTTT
CASSIPAVNTEAFF
>.|TRBJ1-1|many|TRBV24-1
TGTGCCACCAGTGATGAAAGAGGCAGGTGGACTGAAGCTTTCTTT
CATSDERGRWTEAFF
>.|TRBJ1-1|few|TRBV6-5
TGTGCCAGCAGTTCCGAAGTTTCAGGGGCCACTGAAGCTTTCTTT
CASSSEVSGATEAFF
>.|TRBJ2-7|many|TRBV7-2
TGTGCCAGCAGCTTAGGGCAGGGAGTACGTGAGCAGTACTTC
CASSLGQGVREQYF
>.|TRBJ1-1|few|TRBV5-8
TGTGCCAGCAGCCTACTCGTGGGTCTGGACACTGAAGCTTTCTTT
CASSLLVGLDTEAFF
>TRBD1|TRBJ1-1|few|TRBV6-5
TGTGCCAGCAGCCAACGGACAGGGAGGACTGAAGCTTTCTTT
CASSQRTGRTEAFF
>.|TRBJ2-7|many|TRBV20-1
TGCAGTGCTACCATTCAGGAGGTGGGGGAGCAGTACTTC
CSATIQEVGEQYF
>.|TRBJ1-2|.|TRBV20-1
TGCAGTGCCGGAGGGGGGCGAGGGACCGGCGTGAACTACACCTTC
CSAGGGRGTGVNYTF
>.|TRBJ2-2|.|TRBV10-2
TGCGCCAGCAGGGCCAGGGCTACGAACACCGGGGAGCTGTTTTTT
CASRARATNTGELFF
>TRBD2|TRBJ2-5|.|TRBV24-1
TGTGCCACCAGTGAATCAGGACTAGCGGTGGAGACCCAGTACTTC
CATSESGLAVETQYF
>.|TRBJ1-2|.|TRBV5-1
TGCGCCAGCAGCTTGACGGACGGATGTGGCTACACCTTC
CASSLTDGCGYTF
>.|TRBJ1-2|.|TRBV9
TGTGCCAGCAGCGTAGAGGACAGACGCTATGGCTACACCTTC
CASSVEDRRYGYTF
>TRBD1|TRBJ2-7|many|TRBV20-1
TGCAGTGCCAACCGTTGGGGACAGGGAAGCTCCTACGAGCAGTACTTC
CSANRWGQGSSYEQYF
>.|TRBJ1-2|.|TRBV29-1
TGCAGCGTTGAACGTCAGGGTTATGAGGATGGCTACACCTTC
CSVERQGYEDGYTF
>TRBD2|TRBJ2-3|once|TRBV7-9
TGTGCCAGCAGCTGGACTAGTGAGACAGATACGCAGTATTTT
CASSWTSETDTQYF
>TRBD1|TRBJ1-6|many|TRBV12-3/TRBV12-4
TGTGCCAGCAGTTTCCGGACAGGGACTTCACCCCTCCACTTT
CASSFRTGTSPLHF
>.|TRBJ2-2|.|TRBV20-1
TGCAGTGCTAGAGCGGATTCTGGGATCGGGGAGCTGTTTTTT
CSARADSGIGELFF
>TRBD1|TRBJ1-1|.|TRBV25-1
TGTGCCAGCAGACCCAGCAGGGGGAGCACAGGGCGTAACACTGAAGCTTTCTTT
CASRPSRGSTGRNTEAFF